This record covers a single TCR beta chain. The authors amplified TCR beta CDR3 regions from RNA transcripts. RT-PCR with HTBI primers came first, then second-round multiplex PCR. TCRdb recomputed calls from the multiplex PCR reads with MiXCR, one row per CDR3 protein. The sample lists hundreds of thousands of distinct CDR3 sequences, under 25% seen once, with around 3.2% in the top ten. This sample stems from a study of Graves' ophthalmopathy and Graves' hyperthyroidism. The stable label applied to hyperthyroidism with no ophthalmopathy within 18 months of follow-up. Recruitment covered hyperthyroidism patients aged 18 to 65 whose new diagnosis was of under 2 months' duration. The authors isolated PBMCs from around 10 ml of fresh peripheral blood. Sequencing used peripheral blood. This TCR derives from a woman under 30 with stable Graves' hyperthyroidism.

The CDR3 protein is CASSSGWLGAFF. CDR3 in DNA: TGTGCCAGCAGCTCGGGATGGCTGGGAGCTTTCTTT. This chain joins TRBV7-9 and TRBJ1-1; no firm D call. CDR1 and CDR2 from the germline V gene are SEHNR and FQNEAQ (reference sequence). CDR3 length: 12 amino acids. V lost 4 bases and J 10 bases, leaving 13 bases between the germline ends.